These 30 T cell receptor beta chains share one sample of origin, sequenced in a study of human T cells and chemical hapten exposure. From the RACE reads, TCRdb called clonotypes with MiXCR, one entry per CDR3 protein. The sample lists fewer than 400,000 distinct CDR3 sequences, roughly 6.9% occurring once. As to time point: patch test 1, 2 weeks after DPC sensitization. Treatment: therapeutic diphenylcyclopropenone sensitization with weekly scalp DPC. The specimen was whole blood, collected in connection with sensitization to the hapten diphenylcyclopropenone (DPC). These receptors all come from a woman aged 18-30 years with alopecia areata. Some clones in this sample may be carry-over from other donors' samples.

The genes are TRBV11-3 and TRBJ2-3; D gene unclear. The germline V gene has CDR1 SGHNT and CDR2 YENEEA. The CDR3 covers 14 residues. Deletions cut 1 base from V and 2 bases from J, with 7 bases between. CDR3 bases: TGTGCCAGCAGCTTAGGTTTCTACACAGATACGCAGTATTTT. Translating it yields CASSLGFYTDTQYF.

This clonotype was recorded many times. The chain employs TRBV15 and TRBJ2-3, with D perhaps TRBD1 (6 bases). V lost 4 bases and J 6 bases, leaving 14 bases between the germline ends. Germline loops: CDR1 LNHNV, CDR2 YYDKDF (reference sequence). The CDR3 runs 14 residues. The CDR3 DNA is TGTGCCACCAGCAAGGGGGAAACTTTGGATACGCAGTATTTT. Amino acid sequence: CATSKGETLDTQYF.

This clonotype rates as medium-sized. V and J are TRBV11-3 and TRBJ2-5, with D maybe TRBD2 (5 bases). The V end was cut by 5 bases, the J end by 1 base, with 8 bases between. Germline loops: CDR1 SGHNT, CDR2 YENEEA. This CDR3 has 13 residues. The CDR3: CASSTGIQETQYF. DNA of the CDR3: TGTGCCAGCAGCACCGGGATCCAAGAGACCCAGTACTTC.

This clonotype was seen only a few times. The gene calls are TRBV2 and TRBJ1-5, with D perhaps TRBD1 (5 bases). Germline-derived CDR1 and CDR2 are SNHLY and FYNNEI. This CDR3 contains 14 residues. Between the trimmed V and J ends, which lost 4 bases and 7 bases, there was a span of 14 bases. The CDR3, as DNA: TGTGCCAGCAGTGGGCAGGGTGCACGACAGCCCCAGCATTTT. Protein product: CASSGQGARQPQHF.

This clonotype was detected only a few times. The genes are TRBV4-1 and TRBJ2-4; 8 bases map to TRBD2. V shed 0 bases, J shed 6 bases, and the junction held 10 bases outside the gene matches. Germline CDR1 reads MGHRA; CDR2 reads YSYEKL. CDR3 length equals 17 residues. The CDR3 sequence is CASSQDGVAGGRNIQYF. CDR3 DNA: TGCGCCAGCAGCCAAGATGGAGTTGCGGGGGGACGAAACATTCAGTACTTC.

Worth noting for this clonotype: A read error may account for a junction end that differs from germline. The gene calls are TRBV10-3 and TRBJ2-7, with D possibly TRBD1 on 6 matching bases. Germline values: CDR1 ENHRY, CDR2 SYGVKD. The CDR3 runs 15 residues. The CDR3 coding sequence is TGTGCCATCAGTGACCCGGACAGCGACACCTACGAGCAGCACTTC. Translation gives CAISDPDSDTYEQHF.

This clonotype was found many times. The chain uses TRBV6-6 and TRBJ1-6; D gene ambiguous. Deletions cut 6 bases from V and 4 bases from J, with 16 bases between. CDR1 is MNHNY, CDR2 SVGAGI, per germline (reference sequence). The CDR3 sequence is 16 residues long. Written as DNA, the CDR3 is TGTGCCAGCAGCCGCGGGGATGTCCTGTATAATTCACCCCTCCACTTT. Translation gives CASSRGDVLYNSPLHF.

A few counts support this clonotype. DNA of the CDR3: TGTGCCAGCAGTTACGCGGCAGGGAGTAGCTCACCCCTCCACTTT. It yields the protein CASSYAAGSSSPLHF. This sequence joins TRBV6-6 and TRBJ1-6; TRBD1 is a possible D gene (5 bases). The CDR3 spans 15 residues. The germline V gene encodes CDR1 MNHNY and CDR2 SVGAGI (reference sequence). V was pared by 2 bases and J by 10 bases, with 15 bases between.

The gene calls are TRBV6-5 and TRBJ1-1; 8 bases line up with TRBD1. CDR3 size: 13 residues. CDR1 and CDR2 from the germline V gene are MNHEY and SVGAGI. The J segment lost 4 bases and the V segment lost 4 bases, leaving 2 bases of the junction unmatched. CDR3 residues: CASSWTGITEAFF. The CDR3 coding sequence is TGTGCCAGCAGTTGGACAGGGATCACTGAAGCTTTCTTT.

The table lists this clonotype with many counts. The V call is TRBV6-2 or TRBV6-3, the J call TRBJ2-3; tentatively, D is TRBD2 (6 bases). This CDR3 is built from 13 residues. Trimming pared 10 bases from V and 6 bases from J, leaving 17 bases between. Germline CDR1 and CDR2: MNHEY and SVGEGT. CDR3 region: CATRSGEADTQYF. CDR3 nucleotide sequence: TGTGCCACCCGTTCGGGAGAGGCGGATACGCAGTATTTT.

This clonotype has at least ten counts. The chain employs TRBV9 and TRBJ2-3, with a weak D call TRBD1 (6 bases). The CDR3 runs 16 residues. The V and J ends lost 0 bases and 2 bases respectively, with 13 bases between them. Per germline, CDR1 SGDLS and CDR2 YYNGEE. This CDR3 is CASSVGDNRITDTQYF. CDR3 nucleotide sequence: TGTGCCAGCAGCGTAGGGGACAACAGAATCACAGATACGCAGTATTTT.

This clonotype was counted at least ten times. This CDR3 is CASSLAGFGEQFF. CDR3 DNA sequence: TGCGCCAGCAGCCTAGCTGGCTTCGGTGAGCAGTTCTTC. This chain uses TRBV4-3 with TRBJ2-1; the D is unclear. The V end lost 4 bases, the J end lost 9 bases, and 13 bases lay between the germline ends. CDR1 is LGHNA, CDR2 YSLEER, per germline. This CDR3 comprises 13 residues.

This clonotype was picked up a small number of times. The chain joins TRBV6-2 or TRBV6-3 to TRBJ1-5; a possible D gene is TRBD1 (5 bases). This CDR3 contains 16 residues. With 2 bases removed from V and 6 bases from J, the gap between germline ends came to 17 bases. Germline V CDR1 and CDR2: MNHEY, SVGEGT. The CDR3 sequence is CASSYNRRQSVQPQHF. Written as DNA, the CDR3 is TGTGCCAGCAGTTACAACAGGCGTCAGTCCGTTCAGCCCCAGCATTTT.

This clonotype has at least ten counts. The chain employs TRBV29-1 and TRBJ2-1, with D possibly matching TRBD2 (5 bases). The germline CDR1 and CDR2 sequences are SQVTM and ANQGSEA. This CDR3 region has 15 residues. Trimming cost V 5 bases and J 4 bases, with 18 bases left between them. CDR3 sequence: CSVSKEGGPYNEQFF. CDR3 nucleotide sequence: TGCAGCGTTTCGAAAGAAGGCGGGCCGTACAATGAGCAGTTCTTC.

This clonotype was detected only a few times. The rearrangement joins TRBV7-9 to TRBJ2-5; tentative D call: TRBD1 (7 bases). Germline V gene lookup returns CDR1 SEHNR and CDR2 FQNEAQ (reference sequence). The CDR3 totals 17 residues. Trimming took off 1 base at V and 1 base at J, with 16 bases between the two ends. This CDR3 reads CASSLEGGGPFQETQYF. The CDR3 DNA reads as TGTGCCAGCAGCTTAGAAGGAGGGGGCCCTTTCCAAGAGACCCAGTACTTC.

The CDR3 sequence: CASSAGLDRLTDTQYF. The DNA for the CDR3 is TGTGCCAGCAGCGCAGGACTAGACAGATTGACAGATACGCAGTATTTT. This chain connects TRBV9 to TRBJ2-3, with 7 bases aligning to TRBD2. Germline lookup yields CDR1 SGDLS and CDR2 YYNGEE. The CDR3 sequence is 16 residues long. V was pared by 3 bases and J by 3 bases, with 10 bases of the junction left unmatched.

This clonotype turned up a few times. The J gene is TRBJ1-6, the V gene TRBV12-3 or TRBV12-4; 9 bases fit TRBD1. The length of the CDR3 is 14 residues. With 6 bases clipped from V and 9 bases from J, the junction kept 6 bases outside the gene matches. DNA for the CDR3: TGTGCCAGCAGCGAGGACAGGGGCGTTTCACCCCTCCACTTT. This sequence encodes CASSEDRGVSPLHF.

This clonotype was seen more than once but under ten times. This rearrangement joins TRBV6-2 or TRBV6-3 to TRBJ1-1, with 8 bases lining up with TRBD1. This CDR3 is 19 amino acids long. V shed 5 bases and J 3 bases; nucleotides not matched to a gene: 20. CDR1 MNHEY and CDR2 SVGEGT come from the germline V gene. The CDR3 is CASSPHNPGRTGSDTEAFF. The CDR3 DNA follows: TGTGCCAGCAGTCCCCATAACCCCGGAAGGACAGGGTCGGACACTGAAGCTTTCTTT.

The chain couples TRBV20-1 to TRBJ1-1; 7 bases line up with TRBD1. Germline V gives CDR1 DFQATT, CDR2 SNEGSKA (reference sequence). CDR3 size: 14 residues. After removal of 6 bases from V and 4 bases from J, the junction contained 11 bases not matched to a gene. The CDR3 protein is CSAQIGGPATEAFF. In nucleotides, the CDR3 is TGCAGTGCGCAAATAGGGGGCCCAGCCACTGAAGCTTTCTTT.

In DNA, the CDR3 is TGTGCCATCAGTGAACAGGGCCTGAACACTGAAGCTTTCTTT. Translation: CAISEQGLNTEAFF. J is TRBJ1-1 and V is TRBV10-3; possibly TRBD1 for D (6 bases). This CDR3 spans 14 amino acids. Trimming took 3 bases from V and 0 from J, leaving 8 bases between them. The germline CDR1 and CDR2 sequences are ENHRY and SYGVKD.

This clonotype came up a few times. The V gene is TRBV5-1, the J gene TRBJ2-7, with TRBD1 matching over 9 bases. This CDR3 is built from 18 residues. Looked up from germline, CDR1 is SGHRS and CDR2 is YFSETQ. V lost 4 bases, J lost 2 bases, and 16 bases stayed unmatched. The CDR3 is CASSQPRDRDVRTYEQYF. CDR3 sequence (DNA): TGCGCCAGCAGCCAGCCCCGGGACAGGGACGTACGAACCTACGAGCAGTACTTC. Supplemented by reference TRBV5-1 and TRBJ2-7, the full variable domain reads KAGVTQTPRYLIKTRGQQVTLSCSPISGHRSVSWYQQTPGQGLQFLFEYFSETQRNKGNFPGRFSGRQFSNSRSEMNVSTLELGDSALYLCASSQPRDRDVRTYEQYFGPGTRLTVT.

The genes are TRBV20-1 and TRBJ2-1; 8 positions match TRBD2. There are 17 residues in the CDR3. With 0 bases clipped from V and 4 bases from J, the junction kept 11 bases outside the gene matches. Per germline, CDR1 DFQATT and CDR2 SNEGSKA (reference sequence). The CDR3 here is CSARDGMRAGDYNEQFF. Written as DNA, the CDR3 is TGCAGTGCTAGAGATGGAATGCGAGCGGGGGATTACAATGAGCAGTTCTTC.

The V gene is TRBV27, the J gene TRBJ2-5; 7 bases are a match to TRBD1. The germline V gene encodes CDR1 MNHEY and CDR2 SMNVEV (reference sequence). This CDR3 has 14 residues. V gave up 1 base and J gave up 4 bases; unmatched junction bases: 3. CDR3 DNA: TGTGCCAGCAGTTTATTCAGACAGGGAGAGACCCAGTACTTC. Its translation is CASSLFRQGETQYF.

The V and J genes are TRBV7-9 and TRBJ2-7, with a weak D call TRBD1 (6 bases). CDR1 and CDR2 from the germline V gene are SEHNR and FQNEAQ (reference sequence). The germline V and J ends were trimmed by 6 bases and 6 bases, with 15 bases remaining between them. CDR3 length: 13 residues. The CDR3: CASRRLQGSEQYF. The CDR3, as DNA: TGTGCCAGCAGACGCTTACAGGGATCCGAGCAGTACTTC. The variable domain in full, with the rest retrieved from reference TRBV7-9 and TRBJ2-7, is DTGVSQNPRHKITKRGQNVTFRCDPISEHNRLYWYRQTLGQGPEFLTYFQNEAQLEKSRLLSDRFSAERPKGSFSTLEIQRTEQGDSAMYLCASRRLQGSEQYFGPGTRLTVT.

In its sample, this clonotype was seen many times. The rearrangement uses TRBV29-1 and TRBJ2-3; D perhaps matches TRBD1 (7 bases). The CDR3 contains 12 residues. Germline V gene data show CDR1 as SQVTM and CDR2 as ANQGSEA. V was cut by 5 bases and J by 4 bases, with 10 bases left in between. CDR3 nucleotide sequence: TGCAGCGTTCAGGGGGAGGCAGATACGCAGTATTTT. Protein product: CSVQGEADTQYF.

This clonotype was counted ten times or more. The chain couples TRBV12-3 or TRBV12-4 to TRBJ1-1; TRBD1 matches at 7 bases. Losses at the gene ends were 6 bases for V and 0 bases for J; bases not matched to a gene: 4. The CDR3 covers 14 residues. The CDR3 loop is CASSRDRVNTEAFF. The CDR3 DNA sequence: TGTGCCAGCAGCCGAGACAGGGTGAACACTGAAGCTTTCTTT.

This clonotype has at least ten counts. V is TRBV9 and J is TRBJ1-1; TRBD1 aligns across 7 bases. V lost 0 bases, J lost 5 bases, and 4 bases stayed unmatched. From germline, CDR1 is SGDLS and CDR2 YYNGEE. This CDR3 region has 14 residues. CDR3 protein: CASSVEGAPTEAFF. The DNA for the CDR3 is TGTGCCAGCAGCGTAGAGGGGGCGCCGACTGAAGCTTTCTTT.

This clonotype has ten or more counts. Here the CDR3 DNA reads TGTGCCAGCAGGAAGACCCCTTCTAGCACAGATACGCAGTATTTT. Encoded protein: CASRKTPSSTDTQYF. This sequence joins TRBV2 and TRBJ2-3; D remains unclear. Trimming removed 6 bases from V and 0 bases from J, with 13 bases in between. The CDR3 runs 15 residues. CDR1 and CDR2 from the germline V gene are SNHLY and FYNNEI.

CDR3 protein: CASSYSAGETEAFF. The CDR3 DNA follows: TGTGCCAGCAGTTACTCGGCAGGGGAGACTGAAGCTTTCTTT. The chain uses TRBV6-2 or TRBV6-3 and TRBJ1-1; D is perhaps TRBD1 (6 bases). Trimming shortened V by 0 bases and J by 5 bases, and 10 bases separated the two germline ends. Germline CDR1 and CDR2: MNHEY and SVGEGT. CDR3 length equals 14 residues.

This clonotype has just a few counts. The gene calls are TRBV20-1 and TRBJ1-3; unclear D gene. The CDR3 length is 13 residues. V was pared by 2 bases and J by 4 bases, with 9 bases between. Germline CDR1 and CDR2: DFQATT and SNEGSKA (reference sequence). CDR3 protein: CSARYPAGNTIYF. The CDR3 nucleotides read TGCAGTGCTAGATACCCGGCAGGAAACACCATATATTTT.